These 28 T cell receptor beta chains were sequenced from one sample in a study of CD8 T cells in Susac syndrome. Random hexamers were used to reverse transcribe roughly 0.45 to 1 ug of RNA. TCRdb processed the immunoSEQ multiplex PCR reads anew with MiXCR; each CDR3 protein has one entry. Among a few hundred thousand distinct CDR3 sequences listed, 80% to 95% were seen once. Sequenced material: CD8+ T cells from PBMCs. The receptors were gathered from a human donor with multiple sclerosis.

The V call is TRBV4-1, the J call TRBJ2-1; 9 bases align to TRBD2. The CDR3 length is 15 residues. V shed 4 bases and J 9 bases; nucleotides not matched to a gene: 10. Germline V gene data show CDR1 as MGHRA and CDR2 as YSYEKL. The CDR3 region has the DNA TGCGCCAGCAGCCGCGCCGGGACTAGCCGGAGTGAGCAGTTCTTC. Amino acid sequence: CASSRAGTSRSEQFF.

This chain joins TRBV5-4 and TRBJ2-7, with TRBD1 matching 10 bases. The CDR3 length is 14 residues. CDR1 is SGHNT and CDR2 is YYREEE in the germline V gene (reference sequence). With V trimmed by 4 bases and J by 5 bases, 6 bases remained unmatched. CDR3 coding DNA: TGTGCCAGCAGCCCGACAGGGGGCTGGAACGAGCAGTACTTC. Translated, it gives CASSPTGGWNEQYF.

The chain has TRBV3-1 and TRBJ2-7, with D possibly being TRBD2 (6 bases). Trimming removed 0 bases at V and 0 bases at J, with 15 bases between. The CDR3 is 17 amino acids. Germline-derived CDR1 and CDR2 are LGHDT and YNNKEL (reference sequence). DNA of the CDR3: TGTGCCAGCAGCCAAGATCGTCCGGGAGAGCCCTCCTACGAGCAGTACTTC. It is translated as CASSQDRPGEPSYEQYF.

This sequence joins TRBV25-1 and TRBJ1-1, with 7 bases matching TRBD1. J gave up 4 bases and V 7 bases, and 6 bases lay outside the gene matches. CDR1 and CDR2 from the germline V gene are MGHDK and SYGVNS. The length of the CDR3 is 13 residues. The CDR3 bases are TGTGCCAGCACCCCGGAGGGGGCCACTGAAGCTTTCTTT. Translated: CASTPEGATEAFF.

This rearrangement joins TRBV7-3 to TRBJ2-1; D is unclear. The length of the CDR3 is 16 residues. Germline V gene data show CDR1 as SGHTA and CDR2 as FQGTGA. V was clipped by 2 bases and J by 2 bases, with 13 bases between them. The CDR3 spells CASSLGPWPTYNEQFF. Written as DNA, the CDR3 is TGTGCCAGCAGCTTAGGGCCTTGGCCAACCTACAATGAGCAGTTCTTC.

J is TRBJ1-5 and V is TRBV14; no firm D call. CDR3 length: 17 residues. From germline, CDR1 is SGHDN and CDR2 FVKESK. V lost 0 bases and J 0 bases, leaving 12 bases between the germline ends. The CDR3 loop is CASSQDGDPDSNQPQHF. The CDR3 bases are TGTGCCAGCAGCCAAGACGGAGATCCAGATAGCAATCAGCCCCAGCATTTT. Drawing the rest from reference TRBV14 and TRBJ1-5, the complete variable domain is EAGVTQFPSHSVIEKGQTVTLRCDPISGHDNLYWYRRVMGKEIKFLLHFVKESKQDESGMPNNRFLAERTGGTYSTLKVQPAELEDSGVYFCASSQDGDPDSNQPQHFGDGTRLSIL.

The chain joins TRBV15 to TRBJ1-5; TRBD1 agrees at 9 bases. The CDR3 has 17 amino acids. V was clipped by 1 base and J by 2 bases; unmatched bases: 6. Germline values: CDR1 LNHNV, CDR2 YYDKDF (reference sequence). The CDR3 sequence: CATSRGIGDRGNQPQHF. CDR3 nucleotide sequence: TGTGCCACCAGCAGAGGGATTGGGGACAGGGGCAATCAGCCCCAGCATTTT.

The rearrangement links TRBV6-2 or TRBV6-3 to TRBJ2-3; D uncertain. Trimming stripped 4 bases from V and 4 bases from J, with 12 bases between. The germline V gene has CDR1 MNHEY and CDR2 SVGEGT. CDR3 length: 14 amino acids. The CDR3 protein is CASSWLGASDTQYF. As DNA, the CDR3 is TGTGCCAGCAGTTGGCTCGGAGCCTCAGATACGCAGTATTTT.

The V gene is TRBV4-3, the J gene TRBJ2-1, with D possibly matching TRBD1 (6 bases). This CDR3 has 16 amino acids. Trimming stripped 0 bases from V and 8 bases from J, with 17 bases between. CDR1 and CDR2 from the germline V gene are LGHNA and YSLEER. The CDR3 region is CASSQEPHGTIDEQFF. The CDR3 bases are TGCGCCAGCAGCCAAGAACCCCATGGGACAATCGATGAGCAGTTCTTC.

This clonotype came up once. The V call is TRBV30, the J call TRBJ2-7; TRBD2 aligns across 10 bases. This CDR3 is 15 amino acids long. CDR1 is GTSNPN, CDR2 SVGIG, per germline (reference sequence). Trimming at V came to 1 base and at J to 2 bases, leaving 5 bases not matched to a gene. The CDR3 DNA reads TGTGCCTGGAGTGCGGTAGCGGGGGGCCCCTACGAGCAGTACTTC. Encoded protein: CAWSAVAGGPYEQYF.

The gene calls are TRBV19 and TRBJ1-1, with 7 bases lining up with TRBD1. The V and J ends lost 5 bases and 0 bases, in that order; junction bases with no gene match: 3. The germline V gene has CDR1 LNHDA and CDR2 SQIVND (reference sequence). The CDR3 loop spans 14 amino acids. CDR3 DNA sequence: TGTGCCAGTAGTCTAGGACAGGTGAACACTGAAGCTTTCTTT. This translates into CASSLGQVNTEAFF.

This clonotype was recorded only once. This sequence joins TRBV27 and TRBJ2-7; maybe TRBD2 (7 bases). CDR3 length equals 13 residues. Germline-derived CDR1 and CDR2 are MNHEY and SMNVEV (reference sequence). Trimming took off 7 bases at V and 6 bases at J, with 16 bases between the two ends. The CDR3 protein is CASTPQGRGEQYF. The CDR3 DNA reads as TGTGCCAGCACCCCCCAGGGGAGGGGCGAGCAGTACTTC.

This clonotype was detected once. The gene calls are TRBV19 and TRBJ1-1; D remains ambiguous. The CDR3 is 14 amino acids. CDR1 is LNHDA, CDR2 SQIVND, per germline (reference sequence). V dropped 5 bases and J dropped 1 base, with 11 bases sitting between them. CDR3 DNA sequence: TGTGCCAGTAGTCCGAGGTGGGGGAACACTGAAGCTTTCTTT. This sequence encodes CASSPRWGNTEAFF.

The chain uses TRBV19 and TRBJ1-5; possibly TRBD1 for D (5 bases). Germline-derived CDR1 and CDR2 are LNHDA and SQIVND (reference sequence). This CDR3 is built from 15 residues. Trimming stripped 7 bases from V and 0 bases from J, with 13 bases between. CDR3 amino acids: CASMRGDYSNQPQHF. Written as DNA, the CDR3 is TGTGCCAGTATGCGGGGGGATTATAGCAATCAGCCCCAGCATTTT.

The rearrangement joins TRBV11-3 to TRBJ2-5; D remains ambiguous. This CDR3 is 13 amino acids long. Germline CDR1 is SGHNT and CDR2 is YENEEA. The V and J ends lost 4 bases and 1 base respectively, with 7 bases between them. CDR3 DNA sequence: TGTGCCAGCAGCTCGCTTATCCAAGAGACCCAGTACTTC. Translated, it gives CASSSLIQETQYF.

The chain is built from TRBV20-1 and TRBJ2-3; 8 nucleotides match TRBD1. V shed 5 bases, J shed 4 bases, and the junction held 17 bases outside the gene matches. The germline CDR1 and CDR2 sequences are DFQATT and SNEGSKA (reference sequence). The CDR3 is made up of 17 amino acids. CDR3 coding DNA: TGCAGTGCTGTCCAGGGGGCGGTAGTCCTCAAGTCAGATACGCAGTATTTT. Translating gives CSAVQGAVVLKSDTQYF.

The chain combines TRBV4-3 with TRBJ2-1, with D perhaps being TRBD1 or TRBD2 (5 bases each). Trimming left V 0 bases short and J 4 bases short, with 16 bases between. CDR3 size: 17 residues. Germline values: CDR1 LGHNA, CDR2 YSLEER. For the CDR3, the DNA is TGCGCCAGCAGCCAAGATCGTCCGGGACCCGGATACAATGAGCAGTTCTTC. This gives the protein CASSQDRPGPGYNEQFF.

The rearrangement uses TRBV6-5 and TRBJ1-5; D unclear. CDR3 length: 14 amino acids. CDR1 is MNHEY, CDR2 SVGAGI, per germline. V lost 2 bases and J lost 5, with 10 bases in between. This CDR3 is CASSYHGGDQPQHF. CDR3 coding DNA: TGTGCCAGCAGTTACCACGGTGGGGATCAGCCCCAGCATTTT.

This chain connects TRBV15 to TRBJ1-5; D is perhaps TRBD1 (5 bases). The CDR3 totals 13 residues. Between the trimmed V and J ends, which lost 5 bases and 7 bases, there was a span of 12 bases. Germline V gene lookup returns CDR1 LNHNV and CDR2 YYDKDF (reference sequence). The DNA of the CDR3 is TGTGCCACCAGCCCAGGTCAGGGCCAGCCCCAGCATTTT. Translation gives CATSPGQGQPQHF.

The CDR3 is CSAWGTSGEGTYEQYF. DNA for the CDR3: TGCAGTGCTTGGGGGACTAGCGGGGAGGGCACCTACGAGCAGTACTTC. The rearrangement uses TRBV20-1 and TRBJ2-7, with 13 bases matching TRBD2. The CDR3 consists of 16 residues. The germline gives CDR1 DFQATT, CDR2 SNEGSKA (reference sequence). V lost 5 bases and J lost 2; bases outside the gene matches: 9.

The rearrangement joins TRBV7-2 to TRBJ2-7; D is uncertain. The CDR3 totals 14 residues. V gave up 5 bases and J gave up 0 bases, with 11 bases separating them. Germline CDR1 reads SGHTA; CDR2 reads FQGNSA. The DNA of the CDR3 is TGTGCCAGCAGCCCGTCCGCCAGCTCCTACGAGCAGTACTTC. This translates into CASSPSASSYEQYF.

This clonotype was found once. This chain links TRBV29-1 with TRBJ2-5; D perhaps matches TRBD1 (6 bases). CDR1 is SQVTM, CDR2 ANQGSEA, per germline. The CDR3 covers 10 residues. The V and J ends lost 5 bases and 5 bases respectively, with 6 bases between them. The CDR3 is CSVTGETQYF. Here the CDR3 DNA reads TGCAGCGTTACAGGGGAGACCCAGTACTTC.

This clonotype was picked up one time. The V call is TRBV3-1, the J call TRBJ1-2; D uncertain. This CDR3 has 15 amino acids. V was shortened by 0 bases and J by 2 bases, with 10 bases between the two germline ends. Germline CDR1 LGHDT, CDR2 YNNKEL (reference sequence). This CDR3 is CASSQDEGYNYGYTF. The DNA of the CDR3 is TGTGCCAGCAGCCAAGATGAAGGGTACAACTATGGCTACACCTTC.

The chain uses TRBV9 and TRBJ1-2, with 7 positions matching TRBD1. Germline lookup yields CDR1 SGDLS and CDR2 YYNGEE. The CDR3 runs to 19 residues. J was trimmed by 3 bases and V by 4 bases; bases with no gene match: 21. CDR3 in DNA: TGTGCCAGCAGCCTCCCCCTGGGGGGAACAGGGGTGAGAGACTATGGCTACACCTTC. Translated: CASSLPLGGTGVRDYGYTF.

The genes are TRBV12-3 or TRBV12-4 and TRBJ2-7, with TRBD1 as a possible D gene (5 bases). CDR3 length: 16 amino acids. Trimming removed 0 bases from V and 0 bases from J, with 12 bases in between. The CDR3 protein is CASSLAGPSPSYEQYF. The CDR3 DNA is TGTGCCAGCAGTTTAGCGGGGCCCTCACCCTCCTACGAGCAGTACTTC.

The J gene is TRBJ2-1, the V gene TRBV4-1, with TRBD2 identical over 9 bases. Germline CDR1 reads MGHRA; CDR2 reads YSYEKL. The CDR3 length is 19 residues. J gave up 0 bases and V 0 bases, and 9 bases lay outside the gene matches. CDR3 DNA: TGCGCCAGCAGCCAAGATCCCGCCGCGGGACTAGCCTCCTACAATGAGCAGTTCTTC. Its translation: CASSQDPAAGLASYNEQFF.

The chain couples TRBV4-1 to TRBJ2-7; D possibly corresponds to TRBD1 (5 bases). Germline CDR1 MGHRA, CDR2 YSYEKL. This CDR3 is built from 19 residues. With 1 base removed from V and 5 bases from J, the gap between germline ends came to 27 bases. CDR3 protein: CASSQGVLGPQPDAHEQYF. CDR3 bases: TGCGCCAGCAGCCAAGGTGTTCTGGGGCCACAACCGGACGCCCACGAGCAGTACTTC.

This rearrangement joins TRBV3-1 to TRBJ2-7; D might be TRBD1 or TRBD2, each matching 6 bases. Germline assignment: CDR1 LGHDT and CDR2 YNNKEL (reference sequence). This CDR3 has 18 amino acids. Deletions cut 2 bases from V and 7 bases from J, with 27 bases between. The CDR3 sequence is CASSQPRRKRGGSGEQYF. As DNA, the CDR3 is TGTGCCAGCAGCCAACCGAGAAGAAAACGAGGGGGGTCGGGAGAGCAGTACTTC.